The rows below give T cell receptor beta chains drawn from one sample of a study of early T cells in non-severe SARS-CoV-2 infection. TCRdb re-called the 5' RACE reads through MiXCR, storing one row per CDR3 protein. The sample carries approximately 89,000 distinct CDR3 sequences, roughly an eighth recorded once. Sequences were obtained from whole blood. The receptor source for this set is an adult who was a healthcare worker with PCR-confirmed SARS-CoV-2 infection or an uninfected control (not recorded which). The CDR3 runs from the conserved cysteine through the conserved F or W. The D gene is left open where the match is weak. The size of a clone is reported for some rows only, either as once, few or many, or as a class for expanded clones.

v_gene	d_gene	abundance	j_gene	CDR3aa	CDR3nt
TRBV6-1	NA	NA	TRBJ1-5	CASSLDLASVFEPQHF	TGTGCCAGCAGTCTGGATTTGGCCTCCGTTTTTGAGCCCCAGCATTTT
TRBV28	NA	NA	TRBJ1-6	CASSTEKSSYNSPLHF	TGTGCCAGCAGTACCGAAAAGAGCTCCTATAATTCACCCCTCCACTTT
TRBV18	NA	NA	TRBJ2-3	CASSPRTNPTTDTQYF	TGTGCCAGCTCACCACGCACTAACCCCACCACAGATACGCAGTATTTT
TRBV10-3	TRBD2	many	TRBJ2-1	CAISDELAGVGNEQFF	TGTGCCATCAGTGATGAGTTAGCGGGAGTTGGTAATGAGCAGTTCTTC
TRBV29-1	NA	NA	TRBJ1-1	CSVESPLPREAFF	TGCAGCGTTGAAAGCCCGCTGCCTCGTGAAGCTTTCTTT
TRBV20-1	TRBD1	few	TRBJ1-6	CSARPTGTGGSPLHF	TGCAGTGCTAGGCCGACCGGGACAGGCGGTTCACCCCTCCACTTT
TRBV12-3/TRBV12-4	NA	many	TRBJ1-4	CASSLAGDLFF	TGTGCCAGCAGTTTAGCAGGGGATCTGTTTTTT
TRBV7-7	TRBD1	many	TRBJ2-5	CASSTGEETQYF	TGTGCTAGCTCCACAGGGGAGGAGACCCAGTACTTC
TRBV6-1	NA	NA	TRBJ2-7	CASADFRGANYEQYF	TGTGCCAGCGCTGACTTTAGGGGGGCTAACTACGAGCAGTACTTC
TRBV2	NA	many	TRBJ2-3	CASSVDGYVPPDTQYF	TGTGCCAGCAGCGTGGACGGCTACGTGCCCCCAGATACGCAGTATTTT
TRBV6-5	NA	few	TRBJ1-1	CASTLLGSESTEAFF	TGTGCCAGCACTCTGCTCGGCAGCGAGAGCACTGAAGCTTTCTTT
TRBV27	NA	few	TRBJ2-2	CASSFGGPGELFF	TGTGCCAGCAGTTTCGGCGGTCCCGGGGAGCTGTTTTTT
TRBV7-9	NA	many	TRBJ2-7	CASAKMGASEQYF	TGTGCCAGCGCTAAAATGGGAGCCTCCGAGCAGTACTTC
TRBV9	TRBD1	NA	TRBJ1-3	CASSVDQGAGNTIYF	TGTGCCAGCAGCGTGGACCAGGGGGCTGGAAACACCATATATTTT
TRBV16	NA	NA	TRBJ1-6	CASSLRQASSYNSPLHF	TGTGCCAGCAGCCTCCGACAGGCCAGCTCCTATAATTCACCCCTCCACTTT
TRBV7-6	TRBD2	many	TRBJ2-3	CASSFGGLAGVSDTQYF	TGTGCCAGCAGCTTTGGGGGACTAGCGGGAGTCTCAGATACGCAGTATTTT
TRBV18	TRBD2	few	TRBJ2-7	CASSPRTSGRSSYEQYF	TGTGCCAGCTCACCCAGGACTAGCGGGAGGAGCTCCTACGAGCAGTACTTC
TRBV6-9	NA	many	TRBJ2-7	CASSIPVSGPEQYF	TGTGCCAGCAGTATCCCCGTTAGCGGTCCCGAGCAGTACTTC
TRBV12-5	NA	NA	TRBJ2-2	CASGGGLIGELFF	TGTGCTAGTGGAGGGGGTTTAATCGGGGAGCTGTTTTTT
TRBV10-3	TRBD1	NA	TRBJ1-1	CAIRGTGGVGTEAFF	TGTGCCATCAGAGGGACAGGGGGCGTCGGCACTGAAGCTTTCTTT
TRBV15	NA	few	TRBJ2-3	CATSRRGGSTDTQYF	TGTGCCACCAGTCGCAGAGGGGGTAGCACAGATACGCAGTATTTT
TRBV10-3	NA	NA	TRBJ2-1	CAISEYNSDEQFF	TGTGCCATCAGTGAGTATAACAGTGATGAGCAGTTCTTC
TRBV28	NA	NA	TRBJ1-3	CASSSQNTIYF	TGTGCCAGCAGTTCACAGAACACCATATATTTT
TRBV5-5	NA	many	TRBJ1-2	CASSLGIRPQGSNYGYTF	TGTGCCAGCAGCTTGGGGATCAGGCCTCAAGGGTCCAACTATGGCTACACCTTC
TRBV7-9	TRBD2	few	TRBJ2-1	CASSSRLAGLGYNEQFF	TGTGCCAGCAGCTCCCGACTAGCGGGTTTGGGCTACAATGAGCAGTTCTTC
TRBV3-1	TRBD2	many	TRBJ2-3	CASSPTTGGQSTDTQYF	TGTGCCAGCAGCCCCACCACGGGGGGGCAAAGCACAGATACGCAGTATTTT
TRBV24-1	TRBD2	few	TRBJ2-3	CATSDLTREGDTQYF	TGTGCCACCAGTGATTTGACACGGGAGGGTGATACGCAGTATTTT